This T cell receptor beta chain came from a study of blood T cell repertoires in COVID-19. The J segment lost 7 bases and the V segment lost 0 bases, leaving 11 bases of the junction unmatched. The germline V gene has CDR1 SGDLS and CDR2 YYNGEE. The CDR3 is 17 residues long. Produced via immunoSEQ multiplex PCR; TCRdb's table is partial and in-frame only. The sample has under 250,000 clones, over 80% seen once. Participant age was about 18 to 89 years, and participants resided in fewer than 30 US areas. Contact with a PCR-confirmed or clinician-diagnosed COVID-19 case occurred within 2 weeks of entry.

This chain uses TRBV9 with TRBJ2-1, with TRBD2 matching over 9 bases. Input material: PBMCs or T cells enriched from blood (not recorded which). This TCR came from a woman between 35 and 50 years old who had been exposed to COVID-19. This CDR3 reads CASSVGGGGLAGNEQFF. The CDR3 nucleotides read TGTGCCAGCAGCGTAGGTGGGGGAGGGCTAGCGGGGAATGAGCAGTTCTTC.